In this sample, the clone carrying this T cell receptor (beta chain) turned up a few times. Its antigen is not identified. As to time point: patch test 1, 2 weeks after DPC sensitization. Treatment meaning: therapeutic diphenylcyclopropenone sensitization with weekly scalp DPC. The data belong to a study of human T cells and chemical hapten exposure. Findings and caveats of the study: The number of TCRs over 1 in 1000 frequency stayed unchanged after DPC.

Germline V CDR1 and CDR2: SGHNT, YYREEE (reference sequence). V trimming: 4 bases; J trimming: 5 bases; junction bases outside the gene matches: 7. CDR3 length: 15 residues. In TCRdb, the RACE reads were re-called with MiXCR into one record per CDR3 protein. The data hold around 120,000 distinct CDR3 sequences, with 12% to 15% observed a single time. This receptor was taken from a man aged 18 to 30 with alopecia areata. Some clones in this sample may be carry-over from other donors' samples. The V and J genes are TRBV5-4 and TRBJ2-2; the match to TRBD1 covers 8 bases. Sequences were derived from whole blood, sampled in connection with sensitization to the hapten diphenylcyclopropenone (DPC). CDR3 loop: CASSKTGDRTGELFF. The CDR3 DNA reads TGTGCCAGCAGCAAAACGGGGGACAGGACCGGGGAGCTGTTTTTT.